The clone carrying this T cell receptor (beta chain) was detected many times. The antigen is not known. The record originates from a study of T cells in Graves' hyperthyroidism and ophthalmopathy. In the ophthalmopathy cohort, Clinical Activity Score was at least 3, NOSPECS grade at least 4, and duration under 3 months. What was amplified from RNA transcripts were TCR beta CDR3 regions. HTBI primers drove first-round RT-PCR of the TCR CDR3. TCRdb recomputed calls from the multiplex PCR reads with MiXCR, one row per CDR3 protein. Of some 500,000 distinct CDR3 sequences in the sample, roughly 25% were seen once. Study observations and caveats: Model-based prediction identified ophthalmopathy a median roughly six months prior to its onset. Expanded thyroid clonotypes (above 0.001) were mostly also found in blood.

This CDR3 comprises 13 residues. Germline CDR1 and CDR2: MNHEY and SVGEGT. Trimming removed 2 bases at V and 8 bases at J, with 9 bases between. The source material was blood. The sequence derives from a woman aged 25 to 39 with Graves' ophthalmopathy. The chain links TRBV6-2 or TRBV6-3 to TRBJ2-2; the D gene is possibly TRBD2 (5 bases). This CDR3 is CASSYLGVGELFF. In DNA, the CDR3 is TGTGCCAGCAGTTACCTCGGGGTAGGGGAGCTGTTTTTT.